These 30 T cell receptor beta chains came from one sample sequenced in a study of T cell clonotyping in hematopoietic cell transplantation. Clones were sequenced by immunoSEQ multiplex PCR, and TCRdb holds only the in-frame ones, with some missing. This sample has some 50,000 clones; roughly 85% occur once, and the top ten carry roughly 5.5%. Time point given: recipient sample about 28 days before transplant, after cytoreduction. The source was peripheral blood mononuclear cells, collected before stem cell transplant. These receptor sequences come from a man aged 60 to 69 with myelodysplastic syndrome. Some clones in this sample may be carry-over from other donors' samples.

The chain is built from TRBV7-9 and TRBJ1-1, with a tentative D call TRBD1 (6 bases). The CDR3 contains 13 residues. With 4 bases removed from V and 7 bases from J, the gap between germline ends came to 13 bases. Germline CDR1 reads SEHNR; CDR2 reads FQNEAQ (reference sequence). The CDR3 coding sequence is TGTGCCAGCAGCTCAAGGACAGCGTTTGAAGCTTTCTTT. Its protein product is CASSSRTAFEAFF.

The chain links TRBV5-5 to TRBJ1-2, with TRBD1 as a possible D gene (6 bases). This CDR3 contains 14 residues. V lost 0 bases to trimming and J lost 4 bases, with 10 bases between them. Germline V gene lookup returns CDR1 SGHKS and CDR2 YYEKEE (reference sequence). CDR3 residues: CASSLGTVFYGYTF. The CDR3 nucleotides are TGTGCCAGCAGCTTGGGGACAGTATTCTATGGCTACACCTTC.

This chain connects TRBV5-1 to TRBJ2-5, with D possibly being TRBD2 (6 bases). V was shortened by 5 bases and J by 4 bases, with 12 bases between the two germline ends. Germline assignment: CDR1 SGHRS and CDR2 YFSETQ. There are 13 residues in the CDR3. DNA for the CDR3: TGCGCCAGCAGTGGGGGGTCGGTAGAGACCCAGTACTTC. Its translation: CASSGGSVETQYF. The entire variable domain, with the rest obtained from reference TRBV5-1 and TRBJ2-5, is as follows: KAGVTQTPRYLIKTRGQQVTLSCSPISGHRSVSWYQQTPGQGLQFLFEYFSETQRNKGNFPGRFSGRQFSNSRSEMNVSTLELGDSALYLCASSGGSVETQYFGPGTRLLVL.

The CDR3 protein is CASRVDRTNEKLFF. In DNA, the CDR3 is TGTGCCAGCAGGGTTGACAGGACTAATGAAAAACTGTTTTTT. V and J are TRBV6-1 and TRBJ1-4; D possibly corresponds to TRBD1 (6 bases). The CDR3 consists of 14 residues. V was trimmed by 6 bases and J by 2 bases, leaving 10 bases between them. Germline CDR1 is MNHNS and CDR2 is SASEGT.

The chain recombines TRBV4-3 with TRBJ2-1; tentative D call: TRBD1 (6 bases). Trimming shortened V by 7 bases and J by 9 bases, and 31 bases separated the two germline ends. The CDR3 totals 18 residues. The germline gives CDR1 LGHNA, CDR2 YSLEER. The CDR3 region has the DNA TGCGCCAGCACCCTAAATCACTACCGGGACATTCTGCCCCCTGAGCAGTTCTTC. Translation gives CASTLNHYRDILPPEQFF.

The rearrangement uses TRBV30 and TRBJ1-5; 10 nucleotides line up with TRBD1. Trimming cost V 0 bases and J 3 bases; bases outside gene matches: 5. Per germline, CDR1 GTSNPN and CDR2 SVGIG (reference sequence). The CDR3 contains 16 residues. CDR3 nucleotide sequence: TGTGCCTGGAGTGTTCTTGGACAGGGGGTCAATCAGCCCCAGCATTTT. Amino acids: CAWSVLGQGVNQPQHF.

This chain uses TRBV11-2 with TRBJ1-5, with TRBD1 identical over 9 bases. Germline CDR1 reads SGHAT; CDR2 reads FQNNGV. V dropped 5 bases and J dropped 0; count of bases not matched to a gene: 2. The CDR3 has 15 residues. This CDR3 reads CASSRTGDSNQPQHF. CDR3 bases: TGTGCCAGCAGCCGGACAGGGGATAGCAATCAGCCCCAGCATTTT.

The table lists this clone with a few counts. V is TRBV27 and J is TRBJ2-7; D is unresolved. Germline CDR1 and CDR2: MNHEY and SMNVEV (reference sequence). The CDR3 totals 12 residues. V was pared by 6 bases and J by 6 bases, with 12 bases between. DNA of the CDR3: TGTGCCAGCAGCACATGGAGAGGCGAGCAGTACTTC. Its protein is CASSTWRGEQYF.

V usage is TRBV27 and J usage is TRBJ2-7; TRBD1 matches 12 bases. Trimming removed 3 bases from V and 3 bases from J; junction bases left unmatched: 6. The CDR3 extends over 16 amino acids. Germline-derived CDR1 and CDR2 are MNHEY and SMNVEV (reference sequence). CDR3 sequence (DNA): TGTGCCAGCAGTTTCCTGGGACAGGGGGCAAACTACGAGCAGTACTTC. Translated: CASSFLGQGANYEQYF.

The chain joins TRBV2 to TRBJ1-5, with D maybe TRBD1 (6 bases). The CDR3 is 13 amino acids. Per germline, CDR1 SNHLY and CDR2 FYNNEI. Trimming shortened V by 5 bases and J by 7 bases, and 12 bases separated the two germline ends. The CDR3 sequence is CASSYREGQPQHF. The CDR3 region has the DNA TGTGCCAGCAGTTACAGGGAAGGGCAGCCCCAGCATTTT. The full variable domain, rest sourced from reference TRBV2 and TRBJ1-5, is EPEVTQTPSHQVTQMGQEVILRCVPISNHLYFYWYRQILGQKVEFLVSFYNNEISEKSEIFDDQFSVERPDGSNFTLKIRSTKLEDSAMYFCASSYREGQPQHFGDGTRLSIL.

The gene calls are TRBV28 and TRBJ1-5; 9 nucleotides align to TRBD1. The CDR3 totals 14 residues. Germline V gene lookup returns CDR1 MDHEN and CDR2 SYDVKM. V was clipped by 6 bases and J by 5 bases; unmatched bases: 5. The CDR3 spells CASSERQGDQPQHF. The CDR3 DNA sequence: TGTGCCAGCAGCGAACGACAGGGGGATCAGCCCCAGCATTTT. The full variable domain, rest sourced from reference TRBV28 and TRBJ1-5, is DVKVTQSSRYLVKRTGEKVFLECVQDMDHENMFWYRQDPGLGLRLIYFSYDVKMKEKGDIPEGYSVSREKKERFSLILESASTNQTSMYLCASSERQGDQPQHFGDGTRLSIL.

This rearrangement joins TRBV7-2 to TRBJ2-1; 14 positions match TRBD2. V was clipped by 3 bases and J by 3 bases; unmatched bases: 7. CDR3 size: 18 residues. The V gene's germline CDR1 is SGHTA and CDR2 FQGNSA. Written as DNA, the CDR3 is TGTGCCAGCAGCTTGACGCCGGGGACTAGCGGGGGCTACAATGAGCAGTTCTTC. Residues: CASSLTPGTSGGYNEQFF.

CDR3 in DNA: TGCAGCGTTGAAGATAGGGTGGCCAATGAGCAGTTCTTC. Translating gives CSVEDRVANEQFF. This sequence joins TRBV29-1 and TRBJ2-1; D unresolved. The V and J ends lost 0 bases and 6 bases respectively, with 9 bases between them. Germline values: CDR1 SQVTM, CDR2 ANQGSEA. This CDR3 is built from 13 residues.

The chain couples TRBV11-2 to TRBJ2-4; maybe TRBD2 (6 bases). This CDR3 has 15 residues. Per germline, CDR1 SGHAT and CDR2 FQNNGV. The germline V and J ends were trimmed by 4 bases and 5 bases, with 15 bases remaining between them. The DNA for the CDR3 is TGTGCCAGCAGCTCGATCGGGACTCCGGAAAACATTCAGTACTTC. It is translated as CASSSIGTPENIQYF.

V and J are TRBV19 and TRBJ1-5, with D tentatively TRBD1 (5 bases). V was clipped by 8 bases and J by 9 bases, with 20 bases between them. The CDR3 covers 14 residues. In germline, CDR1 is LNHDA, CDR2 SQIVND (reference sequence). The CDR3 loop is CASAKDTGSRPQHF. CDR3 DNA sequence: TGTGCCAGTGCCAAGGACACAGGAAGTCGGCCCCAGCATTTT.

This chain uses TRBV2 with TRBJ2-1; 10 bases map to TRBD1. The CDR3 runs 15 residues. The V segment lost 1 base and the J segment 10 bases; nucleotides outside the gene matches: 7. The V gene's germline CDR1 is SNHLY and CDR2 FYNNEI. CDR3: CASSEGGQGFGEQFF. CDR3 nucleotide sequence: TGTGCCAGCAGTGAAGGGGGACAGGGGTTTGGCGAGCAGTTCTTC.

The CDR3 DNA is TGTGCCAGTAGTTCGAGGACTAGTCACACCGGGGAGCTGTTTTTT. This encodes CASSSRTSHTGELFF. The chain recombines TRBV19 with TRBJ2-2, with TRBD2 matching over 7 bases. Germline V gene data show CDR1 as LNHDA and CDR2 as SQIVND (reference sequence). The CDR3 runs to 15 residues. The ends lost 5 bases at V and 3 bases at J; junction bases unmatched: 6. The entire variable domain, with the rest obtained from reference TRBV19 and TRBJ2-2, is as follows: DGGITQSPKYLFRKEGQNVTLSCEQNLNHDAMYWYRQDPGQGLRLIYYSQIVNDFQKGDIAEGYSVSREKKESFPLTVTSAQKNPTAFYLCASSSRTSHTGELFFGEGSRLTVL.

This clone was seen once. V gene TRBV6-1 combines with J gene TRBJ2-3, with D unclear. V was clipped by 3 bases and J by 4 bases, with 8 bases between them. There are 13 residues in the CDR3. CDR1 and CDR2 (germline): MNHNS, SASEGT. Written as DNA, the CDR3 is TGTGCCAGCAGTGAGGGCTTACCAGATACGCAGTATTTT. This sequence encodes CASSEGLPDTQYF.

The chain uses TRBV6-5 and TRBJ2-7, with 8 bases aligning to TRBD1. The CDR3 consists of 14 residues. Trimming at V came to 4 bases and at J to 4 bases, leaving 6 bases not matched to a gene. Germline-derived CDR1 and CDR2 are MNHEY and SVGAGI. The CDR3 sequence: CASSSQGARYEQYF. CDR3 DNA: TGTGCCAGCAGTTCCCAGGGGGCGCGGTACGAGCAGTACTTC.

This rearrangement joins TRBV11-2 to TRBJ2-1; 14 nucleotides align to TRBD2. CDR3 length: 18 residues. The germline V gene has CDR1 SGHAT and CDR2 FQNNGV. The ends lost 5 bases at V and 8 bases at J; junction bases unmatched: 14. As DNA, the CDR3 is TGTGCCAGCAGCCGCTCAACCCCCCGACTAGCGGGGGGGGATGAGCAGTTCTTC. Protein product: CASSRSTPRLAGGDEQFF.

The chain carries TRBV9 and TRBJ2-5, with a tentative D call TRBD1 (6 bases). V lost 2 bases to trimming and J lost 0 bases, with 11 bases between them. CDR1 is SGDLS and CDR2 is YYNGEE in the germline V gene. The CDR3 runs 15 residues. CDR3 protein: CASSVQGLNQETQYF. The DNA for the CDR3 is TGTGCCAGCAGCGTCCAGGGGCTAAACCAAGAGACCCAGTACTTC.

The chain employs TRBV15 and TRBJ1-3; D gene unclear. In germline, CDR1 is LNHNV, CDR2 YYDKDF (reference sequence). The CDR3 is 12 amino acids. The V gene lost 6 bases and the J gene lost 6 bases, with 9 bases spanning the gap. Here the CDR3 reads CATSVGENTIYF. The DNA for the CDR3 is TGTGCCACCAGTGTGGGAGAAAACACCATATATTTT. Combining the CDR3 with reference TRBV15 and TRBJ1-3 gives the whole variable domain DAMVIQNPRYQVTQFGKPVTLSCSQTLNHNVMYWYQQKSSQAPKLLFHYYDKDFNNEADTPDNFQSRRPNTSFCFLDIRSPGLGDTAMYLCATSVGENTIYFGEGSWLTVV.

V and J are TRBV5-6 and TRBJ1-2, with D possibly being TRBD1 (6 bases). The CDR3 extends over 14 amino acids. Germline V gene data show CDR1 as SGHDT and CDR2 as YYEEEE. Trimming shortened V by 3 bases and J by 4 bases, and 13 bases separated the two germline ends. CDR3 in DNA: TGTGCCAGCAGCTCTGGGGGCGCTGGCTATGGCTACACCTTC. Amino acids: CASSSGGAGYGYTF.

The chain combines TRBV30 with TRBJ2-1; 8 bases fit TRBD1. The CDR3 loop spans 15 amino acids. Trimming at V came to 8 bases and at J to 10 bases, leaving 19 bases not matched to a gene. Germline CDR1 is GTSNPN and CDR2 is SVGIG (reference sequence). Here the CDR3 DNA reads TGTGCCCGCGGAGGTAGGACAGGGAAATCAAGCGAGCAGTTCTTC. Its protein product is CARGGRTGKSSEQFF.

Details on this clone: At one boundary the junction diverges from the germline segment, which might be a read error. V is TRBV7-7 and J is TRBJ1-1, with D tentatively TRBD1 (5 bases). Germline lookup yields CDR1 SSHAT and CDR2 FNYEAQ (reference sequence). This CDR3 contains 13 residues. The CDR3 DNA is TGTGCTAGCAGCCAGGGCCGGGGATCTGAAGCTTTCTTT. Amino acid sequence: CASSQGRGSEAFF.

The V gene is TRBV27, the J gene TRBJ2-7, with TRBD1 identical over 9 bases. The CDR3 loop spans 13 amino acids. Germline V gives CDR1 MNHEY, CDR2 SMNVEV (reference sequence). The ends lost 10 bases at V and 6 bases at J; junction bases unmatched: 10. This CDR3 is CATRDRARFEQYF. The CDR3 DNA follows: TGTGCCACCCGGGACAGGGCTAGATTCGAGCAGTACTTC.

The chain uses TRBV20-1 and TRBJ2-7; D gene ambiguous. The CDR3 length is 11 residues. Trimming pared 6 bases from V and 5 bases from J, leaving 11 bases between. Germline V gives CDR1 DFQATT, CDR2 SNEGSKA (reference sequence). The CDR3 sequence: CSATAQDEQYF. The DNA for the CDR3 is TGCAGTGCCACGGCCCAGGACGAGCAGTACTTC.

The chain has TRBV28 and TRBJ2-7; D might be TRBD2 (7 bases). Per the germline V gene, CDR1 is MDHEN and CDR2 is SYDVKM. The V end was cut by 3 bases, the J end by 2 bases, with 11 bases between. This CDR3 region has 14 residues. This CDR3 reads CASSLGGPPYEQYF. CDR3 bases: TGTGCCAGCAGTTTGGGGGGGCCCCCCTACGAGCAGTACTTC.

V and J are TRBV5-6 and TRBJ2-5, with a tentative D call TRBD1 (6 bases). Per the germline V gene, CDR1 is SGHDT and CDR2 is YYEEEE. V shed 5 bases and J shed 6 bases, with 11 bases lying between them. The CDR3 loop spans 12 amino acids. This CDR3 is CASRLQGKTQYF. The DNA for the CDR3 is TGTGCCAGCAGGTTACAGGGAAAGACCCAGTACTTC.

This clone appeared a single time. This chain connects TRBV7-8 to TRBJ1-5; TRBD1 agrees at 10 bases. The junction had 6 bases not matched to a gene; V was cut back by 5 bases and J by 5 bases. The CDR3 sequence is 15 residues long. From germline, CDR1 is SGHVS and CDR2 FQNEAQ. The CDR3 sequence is CASSRRGQGYQPQHF. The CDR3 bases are TGTGCCAGCAGCCGAAGGGGACAGGGGTATCAGCCCCAGCATTTT. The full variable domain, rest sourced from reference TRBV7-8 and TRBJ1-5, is GAGVSQSPRYKVAKRGQDVALRCDPISGHVSLFWYQQALGQGPEFLTYFQNEAQLDKSGLPSDRFFAERPEGSVSTLKIQRTQQEDSAVYLCASSRRGQGYQPQHFGDGTRLSIL.